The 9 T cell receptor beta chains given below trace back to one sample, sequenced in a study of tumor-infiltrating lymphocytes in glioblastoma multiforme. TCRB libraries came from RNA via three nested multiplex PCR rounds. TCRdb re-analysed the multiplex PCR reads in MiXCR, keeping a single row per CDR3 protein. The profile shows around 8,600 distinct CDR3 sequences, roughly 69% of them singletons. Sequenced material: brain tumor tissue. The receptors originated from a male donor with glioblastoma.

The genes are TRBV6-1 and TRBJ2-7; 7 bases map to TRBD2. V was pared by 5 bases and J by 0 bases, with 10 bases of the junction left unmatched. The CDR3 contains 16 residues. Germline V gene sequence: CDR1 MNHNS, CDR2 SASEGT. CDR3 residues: CASSPVEASGSYEQYF. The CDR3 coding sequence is TGTGCCAGCAGTCCGGTGGAGGCTAGCGGCTCCTACGAGCAGTACTTC.

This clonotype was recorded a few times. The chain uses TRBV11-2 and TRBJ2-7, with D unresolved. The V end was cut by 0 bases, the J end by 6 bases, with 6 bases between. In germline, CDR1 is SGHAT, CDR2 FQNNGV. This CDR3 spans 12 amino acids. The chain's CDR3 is CASSLDRSEQYF. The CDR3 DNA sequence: TGTGCCAGCAGCTTAGATCGGTCCGAGCAGTACTTC.

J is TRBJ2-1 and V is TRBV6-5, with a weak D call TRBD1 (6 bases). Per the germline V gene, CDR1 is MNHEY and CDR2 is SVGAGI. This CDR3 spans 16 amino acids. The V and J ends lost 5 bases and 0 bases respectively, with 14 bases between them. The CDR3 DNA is TGTGCCAGCAGTGCGAAACAGGGTTACTCCTACAATGAGCAGTTCTTC. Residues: CASSAKQGYSYNEQFF.

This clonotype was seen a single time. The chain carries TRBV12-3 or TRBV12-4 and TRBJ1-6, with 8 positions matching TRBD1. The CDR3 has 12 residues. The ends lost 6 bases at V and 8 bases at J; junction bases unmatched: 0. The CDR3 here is CASRQGDSPLHF. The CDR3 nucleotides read TGTGCCAGCAGACAGGGGGATTCACCCCTCCACTTT.

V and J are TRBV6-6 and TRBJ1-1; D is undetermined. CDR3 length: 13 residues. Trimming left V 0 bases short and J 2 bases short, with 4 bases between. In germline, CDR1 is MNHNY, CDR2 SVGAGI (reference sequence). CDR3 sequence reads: CASSYSDNTEAFF. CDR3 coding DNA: TGTGCCAGCAGTTACTCGGACAACACTGAAGCTTTCTTT.

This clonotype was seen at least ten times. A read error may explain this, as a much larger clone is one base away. The CDR3 sequence is CASSLVGRQAVTQYF. The CDR3 DNA reads TGCGCCAGCAGCTTGGTGGGACGACAGGCCGTGACCCAGTACTTC. This chain joins TRBV5-1 and TRBJ2-5, with D tentatively TRBD1 (6 bases). This CDR3 has 15 amino acids. Trimming took 0 bases from V and 7 from J, leaving 16 bases between them. Germline CDR1 and CDR2: SGHRS and YFSETQ.

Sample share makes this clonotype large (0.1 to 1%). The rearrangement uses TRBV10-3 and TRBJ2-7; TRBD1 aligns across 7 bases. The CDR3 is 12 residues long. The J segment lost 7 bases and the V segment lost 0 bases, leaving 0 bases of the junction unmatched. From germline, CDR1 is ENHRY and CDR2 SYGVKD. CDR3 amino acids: CAISESGQEQYF. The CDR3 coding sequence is TGTGCCATCAGTGAGTCGGGACAGGAGCAGTACTTC.

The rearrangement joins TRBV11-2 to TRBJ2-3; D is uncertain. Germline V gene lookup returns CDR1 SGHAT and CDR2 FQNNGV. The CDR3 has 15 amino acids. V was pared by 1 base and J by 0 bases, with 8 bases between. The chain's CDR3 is CASSLARTSTDTQYF. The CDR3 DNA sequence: TGTGCCAGCAGCTTAGCAAGAACTAGCACAGATACGCAGTATTTT.

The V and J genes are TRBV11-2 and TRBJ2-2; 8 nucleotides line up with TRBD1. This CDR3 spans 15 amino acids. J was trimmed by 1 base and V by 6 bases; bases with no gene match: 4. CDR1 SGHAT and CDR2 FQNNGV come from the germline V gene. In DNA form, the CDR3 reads TGTGCCAGCAGTTATGGACAGGGGAACACCGGGGAGCTGTTTTTT. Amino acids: CASSYGQGNTGELFF.